These 17 T cell receptor beta chains were all obtained from the same sample, sequenced in a study of Ad26.COV2.S vaccination and SARS-CoV-2 variants. Libraries were prepared by immunoSEQ multiplex PCR; TCRdb keeps only in-frame clonotypes and omits some of them. The sample comprises over 300,000 clones, roughly 85% of which are singletons, and more than 7% rests with the top ten. Stated treatment: some 19 received Ad26.COV2.S at low or high dose, single or two shots; 5 received placebo; per-sample allocation not given. On day 63 after the first injection, vaccine and placebo recipients gave samples. Sequences were derived from peripheral blood, sampled in a trial of Ad26.COV2.S vaccine versus placebo. Receptors were obtained from a person between 18 and 59 years old who received the Ad26.COV2.S COVID-19 vaccine or a placebo.

The count of this clone is one. The chain is built from TRBV9 and TRBJ2-7, with D perhaps matching TRBD2 (5 bases). CDR1 is SGDLS, CDR2 YYNGEE, per germline. V was clipped by 1 base and J by 2 bases, with 10 bases between them. This CDR3 has 14 residues. This CDR3 is CASSVSAATYEQYF. The CDR3 DNA sequence: TGTGCCAGCAGCGTATCAGCGGCGACCTACGAGCAGTACTTC.

V usage is TRBV5-1 and J usage is TRBJ1-1; D is perhaps TRBD1 (6 bases). The CDR3 covers 14 residues. The V gene's germline CDR1 is SGHRS and CDR2 YFSETQ. V gave up 3 bases and J gave up 3 bases, with 12 bases separating them. CDR3 amino acids: CASSSQGGYTEAFF. CDR3 in DNA: TGCGCCAGCAGCTCACAGGGAGGTTACACTGAAGCTTTCTTT.

Note on this clone: This specimen includes other DNA sequences encoding the same CDR3. The chain is built from TRBV18 and TRBJ2-7; 7 nucleotides line up with TRBD2. V trimming: 0 bases; J trimming: 2 bases; junction bases outside the gene matches: 1. CDR1 and CDR2 (germline): KGHSH, LQKENI. The CDR3 totals 14 residues. CDR3 sequence (DNA): TGTGCCAGCTCACCACCCGGACTAGCCTACGAGCAGTACTTC. Translated, it gives CASSPPGLAYEQYF.

This clone was found once. The V and J genes are TRBV6-5 and TRBJ2-7; D unresolved. This CDR3 spans 11 amino acids. Per the germline V gene, CDR1 is MNHEY and CDR2 is SVGAGI. V was trimmed by 4 bases and J by 2 bases, leaving 3 bases between them. CDR3 nucleotide sequence: TGTGCCAGCAGTTCCCCCTACGAGCAGTACTTC. Residues: CASSSPYEQYF.

The chain is built from TRBV6-1 and TRBJ2-5; possibly TRBD2 for D (5 bases). V was trimmed by 0 bases and J by 4 bases, leaving 15 bases between them. Germline-derived CDR1 and CDR2 are MNHNS and SASEGT. The CDR3 runs 16 residues. CDR3 coding DNA: TGTGCCAGCAGTGAAGCGCAAAGGCTAAGCGGAGAGACCCAGTACTTC. It encodes CASSEAQRLSGETQYF.

This clone was seen just once. The rearrangement uses TRBV7-2 and TRBJ1-1; D gene uncertain. The CDR3 totals 13 residues. With 2 bases removed from V and 3 bases from J, the gap between germline ends came to 7 bases. Per germline, CDR1 SGHTA and CDR2 FQGNSA. In DNA, the CDR3 is TGTGCCAGCAGCTTACGGGAACACACTGAAGCTTTCTTT. Translation gives CASSLREHTEAFF.

This sequence joins TRBV5-1 and TRBJ2-5, with a possible D match to TRBD1 (5 bases). The CDR3 is made up of 14 amino acids. The germline V gene encodes CDR1 SGHRS and CDR2 YFSETQ. V was clipped by 2 bases and J by 5 bases, with 13 bases between them. For the CDR3, the DNA is TGCGCCAGCAGCTTCAATGGGGCCGGGGAGACCCAGTACTTC. Translating gives CASSFNGAGETQYF.

This clone appeared once. This chain joins TRBV3-1 (or the pseudogene TRBV3-2) and TRBJ2-3; no definite D call. Germline V gene lookup returns CDR1 LGHDT and CDR2 YNNKEL (reference sequence). V was clipped by 2 bases and J by 5 bases, with 2 bases between them. This CDR3 has 11 amino acids. CDR3 in DNA: TGTGCCAGCAGCCAAAGAGATACGCAGTATTTT. Protein: CASSQRDTQYF.

This CDR3 is CASRSTSGSGGELFF. In DNA form, the CDR3 reads TGTGCCAGCAGAAGTACTAGCGGTTCGGGCGGGGAGCTGTTTTTT. The chain has TRBV7-7 and TRBJ2-2; the match to TRBD2 covers 8 bases. CDR1 is SSHAT, CDR2 FNYEAQ, per germline (reference sequence). The junction had 10 bases not matched to a gene; V was cut back by 6 bases and J by 7 bases. The CDR3 sequence is 15 residues long.

As for this clone: The sample carries other DNA sequences with the same CDR3. V gene TRBV5-1 combines with J gene TRBJ2-5; D perhaps matches TRBD1 (5 bases). Germline V gives CDR1 SGHRS, CDR2 YFSETQ. CDR3 size: 13 residues. The germline V and J ends were trimmed by 4 bases and 1 base, with 8 bases remaining between them. CDR3 sequence reads: CASSGAGQETQYF. The DNA of the CDR3 is TGCGCCAGCAGCGGGGCCGGCCAAGAGACCCAGTACTTC.

CDR3 region: CASSETGTGYKNIQYF. For the CDR3, the DNA is TGTGCCAGCAGTGAAACCGGGACAGGGTACAAAAACATTCAGTACTTC. The rearrangement links TRBV27 to TRBJ2-4; 9 nucleotides line up with TRBD1. Germline V CDR1 and CDR2: MNHEY, SMNVEV (reference sequence). The CDR3 totals 16 residues. J was trimmed by 3 bases and V by 5 bases; bases with no gene match: 8.

The chain recombines TRBV27 with TRBJ2-3; D unresolved. Germline V gene sequence: CDR1 MNHEY, CDR2 SMNVEV (reference sequence). Deletions cut 7 bases from V and 2 bases from J, with 10 bases between. The CDR3 spans 13 residues. CDR3 sequence (DNA): TGTGCCAGCACCCGGTTAAACACAGATACGCAGTATTTT. Its translation: CASTRLNTDTQYF.

This chain joins TRBV6-5 and TRBJ2-7; the D gene is possibly TRBD1 (6 bases). Germline assignment: CDR1 MNHEY and CDR2 SVGAGI. This CDR3 comprises 14 residues. V was trimmed by 10 bases and J by 2 bases, leaving 18 bases between them. The DNA for the CDR3 is TGTGCCACTCACCCCGGGACACTTCCCTACGAGCAGTACTTC. It is translated as CATHPGTLPYEQYF.

V is TRBV5-1 and J is TRBJ2-1, with 9 bases that match TRBD1. This CDR3 contains 15 residues. The germline CDR1 and CDR2 sequences are SGHRS and YFSETQ. The junction had 6 bases not matched to a gene; V was cut back by 4 bases and J by 4 bases. The DNA for the CDR3 is TGCGCCAGCAGCCCCGGGACAGGGCCTTACAATGAGCAGTTCTTC. As protein: CASSPGTGPYNEQFF.

The chain has TRBV5-6 and TRBJ1-1, with TRBD1 as a possible D gene (6 bases). V was pared by 2 bases and J by 1 base, with 15 bases between. From germline, CDR1 is SGHDT and CDR2 YYEEEE. The CDR3 sequence is 16 residues long. The DNA for the CDR3 is TGTGCCAGCAGCTTCGGGGGCTGGTACGAGAACACTGAAGCTTTCTTT. This gives the protein CASSFGGWYENTEAFF.

The chain links TRBV9 to TRBJ2-1; D is perhaps TRBD1 or TRBD2 (5 bases each). V lost 1 base and J 6 bases, leaving 20 bases between the germline ends. Germline V CDR1 and CDR2: SGDLS, YYNGEE. The CDR3 is 17 residues long. CDR3 in DNA: TGTGCCAGCAGCGTAACAACCCGAGGGGCAGGCGGCAATGAGCAGTTCTTC. Amino acids: CASSVTTRGAGGNEQFF.

The chain has TRBV19 and TRBJ2-2, with a possible D match to TRBD1 (6 bases). The CDR3 is 12 amino acids. V shed 6 bases and J shed 6 bases, with 8 bases lying between them. Looked up from germline, CDR1 is LNHDA and CDR2 is SQIVND (reference sequence). In nucleotides, the CDR3 is TGTGCCAGTAGGACAGGTCCCGGGGAGCTGTTTTTT. Residues: CASRTGPGELFF.